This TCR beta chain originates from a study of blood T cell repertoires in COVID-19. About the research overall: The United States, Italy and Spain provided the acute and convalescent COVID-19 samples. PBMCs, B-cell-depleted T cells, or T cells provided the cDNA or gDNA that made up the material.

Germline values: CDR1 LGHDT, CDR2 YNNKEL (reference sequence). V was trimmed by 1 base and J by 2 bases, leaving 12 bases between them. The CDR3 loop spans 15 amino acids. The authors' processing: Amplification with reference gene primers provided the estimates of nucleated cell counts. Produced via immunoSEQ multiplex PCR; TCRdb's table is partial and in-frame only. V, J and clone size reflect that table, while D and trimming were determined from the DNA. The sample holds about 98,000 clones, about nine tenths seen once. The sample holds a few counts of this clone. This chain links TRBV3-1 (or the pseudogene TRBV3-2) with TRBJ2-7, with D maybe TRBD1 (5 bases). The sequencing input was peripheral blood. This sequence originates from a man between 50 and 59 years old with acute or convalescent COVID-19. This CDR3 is CASSQAAGKTYEQYF. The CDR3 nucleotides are TGTGCCAGCAGCCAAGCCGCAGGGAAGACCTACGAGCAGTACTTC.